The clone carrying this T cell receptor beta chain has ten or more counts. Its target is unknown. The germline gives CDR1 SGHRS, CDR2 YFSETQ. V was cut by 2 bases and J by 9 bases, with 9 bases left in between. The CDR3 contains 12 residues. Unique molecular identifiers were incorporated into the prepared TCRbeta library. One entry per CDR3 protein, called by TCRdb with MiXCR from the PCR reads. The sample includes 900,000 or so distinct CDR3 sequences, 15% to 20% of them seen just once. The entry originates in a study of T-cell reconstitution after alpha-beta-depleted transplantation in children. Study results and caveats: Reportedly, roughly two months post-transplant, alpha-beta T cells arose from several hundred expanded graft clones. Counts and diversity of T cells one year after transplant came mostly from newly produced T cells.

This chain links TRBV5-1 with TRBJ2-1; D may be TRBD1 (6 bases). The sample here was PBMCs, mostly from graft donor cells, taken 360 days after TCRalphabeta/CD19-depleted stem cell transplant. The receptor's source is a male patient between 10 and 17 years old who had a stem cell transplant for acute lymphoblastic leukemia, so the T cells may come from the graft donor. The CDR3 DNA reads TGCGCCAGCAGCTTATTAGGGGGTGAGCAGTTCTTC. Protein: CASSLLGGEQFF.